This T cell receptor beta chain was sequenced for a study of beta chain features in type 1 diabetes. Study findings and constraints: Within the patient group, naive, central memory and Treg TCRB repertoires appeared more similar to each other than within healthy donors. Although PCR might favor shorter templates, it would do so equally in patients and controls. Shorter TCRB CDR3s, moderately but significantly so, were found in Type 1 diabetes patients in all four CD4+ subsets.

Every isolated RNA sample was fully reverse transcribed, so sequencing captured expressed TCRB transcripts. Sequencing was performed with immunoSEQ multiplex PCR; in TCRdb, only in-frame clones are kept and a portion is missing. The sample has 300,000 to 400,000 clones; 8% to 10% are singletons. The junction had 17 bases not matched to a gene; V was cut back by 4 bases and J by 1 base. The CDR3 covers 21 residues. Germline V gene sequence: CDR1 SGHDN, CDR2 FVKESK. Sort purity for all populations was recorded as exceeding 98%. This clone was observed a few times. Its cognate antigen is unknown. This chain joins TRBV14 and TRBJ2-1; TRBD2 matches at 12 bases. Sequenced input: central memory CD4+ T cells from blood. The receptor was isolated from a man aged 25-45 years with type 1 diabetes. In nucleotides, the CDR3 is TGTGCCAGCAGCCCCCCTACGGGACTAGCGGGCAGAGCAGGGTCCTACAATGAGCAGTTCTTC. Its translation is CASSPPTGLAGRAGSYNEQFF.